This T cell receptor (beta chain) derives from a study of blood T cells in healthy people across ages. The study's findings and limits: Older age went with lower TCR beta diversity per million T cells, in a roughly linear way. Long-lived donors had more naive CD4+ cells and higher diversity than aged donors.

The CDR3 totals 17 residues. The trim removed 2 bases at V and 7 bases at J, leaving 16 bases unmatched. Germline V gives CDR1 SGHVS, CDR2 FQNEAQ. It was with a sample-barcoded 5' primer and a J-beta primer mix that a second PCR of roughly 7 to 12 cycles was run. TCRdb reprocessed the 5' RACE reads via MiXCR and lists one record per CDR3 protein. The table shows about 400,000 distinct CDR3 sequences, with about 49% occurring only once. Russia was home to the donors, healthy Caucasian individuals aged about 6 to 90. Every sample gave at least 5 micrograms of total RNA when it was extracted. Of note for this clonotype: What it recognizes is unknown.

What was sequenced was blood. The chain carries TRBV7-8 and TRBJ1-2; TRBD1 aligns across 7 bases. The clonotype originates from a man in his 60s in good health. CDR3 nucleotides: TGTGCCAGCAGCTTACGGACGAATACAGGGGCGGCGGCTGGCTACACCTTC. Translated: CASSLRTNTGAAAGYTF.